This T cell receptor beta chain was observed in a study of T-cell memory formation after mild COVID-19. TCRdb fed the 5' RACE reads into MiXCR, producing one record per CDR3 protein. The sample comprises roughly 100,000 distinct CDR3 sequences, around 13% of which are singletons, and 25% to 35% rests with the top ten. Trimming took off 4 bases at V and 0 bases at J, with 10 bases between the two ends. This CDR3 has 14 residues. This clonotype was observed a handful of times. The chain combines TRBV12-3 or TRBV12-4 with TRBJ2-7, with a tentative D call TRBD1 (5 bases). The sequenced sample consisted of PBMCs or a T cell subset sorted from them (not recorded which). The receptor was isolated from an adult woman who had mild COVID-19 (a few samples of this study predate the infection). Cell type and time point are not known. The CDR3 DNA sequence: TGTGCCAGCAGTTCCAGACAGAGCTCCTACGAGCAGTACTTC. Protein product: CASSSRQSSYEQYF.